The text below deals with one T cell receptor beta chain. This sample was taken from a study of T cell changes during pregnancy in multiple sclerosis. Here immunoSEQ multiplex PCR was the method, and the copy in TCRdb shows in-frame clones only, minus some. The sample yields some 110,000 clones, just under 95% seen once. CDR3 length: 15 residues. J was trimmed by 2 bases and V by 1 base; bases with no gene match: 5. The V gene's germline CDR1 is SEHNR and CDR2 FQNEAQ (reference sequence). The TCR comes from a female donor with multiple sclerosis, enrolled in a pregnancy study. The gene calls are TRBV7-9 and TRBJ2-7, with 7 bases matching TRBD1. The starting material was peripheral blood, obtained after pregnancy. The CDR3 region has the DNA TGTGCCAGCAGCTTAGAGGCAGGGGGACCCTACGAGCAGTACTTC. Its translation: CASSLEAGGPYEQYF.